This passage covers 27 T cell receptor beta chains from one sample sequenced in a study of CD8 T cells in Susac syndrome (dated by TCRdb to the late 2010s). The library was obtained by the immunoSEQ multiplex PCR assay. RNA was extracted using the RNeasy kit, and roughly 0.5 to 1 ug of the RNA was reverse transcribed with random hexamers. TCRdb reprocessing: public reads trimmed at Q25 with fastp, clones called with MiXCR, in-frame beta chains kept. Duplicate CDR3 protein sequences are folded into a single record with the most common DNA and genes. The sample table shows about 150,000 distinct CDR3 sequences, and just under 95% are seen once. The top ten constitute around 0.21% of the sample. Sequencing was carried out using CD8+ T cells from PBMCs. These receptors all come from a human donor with multiple sclerosis.

The genes are TRBV18 and TRBJ2-3; 9 bases are a match to TRBD1. Germline CDR1 reads KGHSH; CDR2 reads LQKENI. CDR3 length: 15 residues. Trimming at V came to 3 bases and at J to 3 bases, leaving 4 bases not matched to a gene. CDR3 coding DNA: TGTGCCAGCTCACCCCGGGACAGGGTTACAGATACGCAGTATTTT. Translating gives CASSPRDRVTDTQYF. The whole variable domain, filled in from reference TRBV18 and TRBJ2-3, reads NAGVMQNPRHLVRRRGQEARLRCSPMKGHSHVYWYRQLPEEGLKFMVYLQKENIIDESGMPKERFSAEFPKEGPSILRIQQVVRGDSAAYFCASSPRDRVTDTQYFGPGTRLTVL.

This chain links TRBV13 with TRBJ1-6; 7 nucleotides match TRBD1. V shed 6 bases and J 11 bases; nucleotides not matched to a gene: 16. The CDR3 extends over 16 amino acids. Germline CDR1 PRHDT, CDR2 FYEKMQ (reference sequence). CDR3 DNA: TGTGCCAGCAGTGCTACAGGGGTGGGTGGATTTGCACCCCTCCACTTT. It yields the protein CASSATGVGGFAPLHF.

This chain joins TRBV29-1 and TRBJ2-1; 9 positions agree with TRBD2. Per germline, CDR1 SQVTM and CDR2 ANQGSEA. Unmatched junction bases numbered 2, after V lost 5 bases and J lost 0 bases. CDR3 length equals 14 residues. CDR3 region: CSVISGSSYNEQFF. Here the CDR3 DNA reads TGCAGCGTTATTAGCGGGAGCTCCTACAATGAGCAGTTCTTC.

V is TRBV27 and J is TRBJ1-5; maybe TRBD1 (6 bases). CDR1 is MNHEY, CDR2 SMNVEV, per germline (reference sequence). V lost 4 bases to trimming and J lost 1 base, with 14 bases between them. The CDR3 sequence is 16 residues long. CDR3 residues: CASSSRKQGSNQPQHF. In DNA form, the CDR3 reads TGTGCCAGCAGTTCCCGTAAACAGGGAAGCAATCAGCCCCAGCATTTT.

V usage is TRBV15 and J usage is TRBJ1-2, with a possible D match to TRBD1 (5 bases). Germline V gene sequence: CDR1 LNHNV, CDR2 YYDKDF (reference sequence). V lost 5 bases to trimming and J lost 0 bases, with 10 bases between them. This CDR3 spans 14 amino acids. The DNA for the CDR3 is TGTGCCACCAGCCTCCGAGGGGCTAACTATGGCTACACCTTC. It is translated as CATSLRGANYGYTF.

V is TRBV29-1 and J is TRBJ1-2, with 7 bases matching TRBD1. The CDR3 spans 13 residues. The germline V gene has CDR1 SQVTM and CDR2 ANQGSEA. V gave up 7 bases and J gave up 0 bases; unmatched junction bases: 5. CDR3 amino acids: CSAPDRSNYGYTF. The CDR3 DNA is TGCAGCGCCCCGGACAGGTCTAACTATGGCTACACCTTC.

The chain recombines TRBV28 with TRBJ2-3; tentatively, D is TRBD1 or TRBD2 (5 bases each). V lost 3 bases and J 0 bases, leaving 16 bases between the germline ends. The CDR3 length is 17 residues. Germline CDR1 reads MDHEN; CDR2 reads SYDVKM. For the CDR3, the DNA is TGTGCCAGCAGTTTTCGTCTTGAGGGGACGAGCACAGATACGCAGTATTTT. Translated: CASSFRLEGTSTDTQYF.

The sample holds one count of this clonotype. The gene calls are TRBV27 and TRBJ1-3; D call uncertain. Trimming stripped 4 bases from V and 3 bases from J, with 7 bases between. Germline-derived CDR1 and CDR2 are MNHEY and SMNVEV (reference sequence). This CDR3 is built from 13 residues. CDR3 nucleotide sequence: TGTGCCAGCAGTTCCGCGGGTGGAAACACCATATATTTT. The encoded protein is CASSSAGGNTIYF.

V gene TRBV12-3 or TRBV12-4 combines with J gene TRBJ2-7; D is ambiguous. Trimming removed 2 bases from V and 3 bases from J, with 8 bases in between. The CDR3 runs to 13 residues. The CDR3 nucleotides are TGTGCCAGCAGTTTAAGAGTGAACTACGAGCAGTACTTC. It yields the protein CASSLRVNYEQYF.

In the case of this clonotype: One end of the junction varies from germline; a read error may be responsible. This chain links TRBV29-1 with TRBJ2-1, with D perhaps TRBD1 or TRBD2 (5 bases each). The CDR3 is made up of 14 amino acids. Germline V gene sequence: CDR1 SQVTM, CDR2 ANQGSEA. CDR3 protein: CSGGRDSSNNEQFF. The CDR3 region has the DNA TGCAGCGGGGGCCGGGATTCCTCCAACAATGAGCAGTTCTTC.

The chain links TRBV11-2 to TRBJ2-7; D is uncertain. CDR3 length: 13 residues. V was clipped by 4 bases and J by 4 bases, with 11 bases between them. Germline V lookup: CDR1 SGHAT, CDR2 FQNNGV. The DNA of the CDR3 is TGTGCCAGCAGCTCTTCAGGTGGATACGAGCAGTACTTC. This codes for CASSSSGGYEQYF. Together with reference TRBV11-2 and TRBJ2-7, the CDR3 gives the full variable domain: EAGVAQSPRYKIIEKRQSVAFWCNPISGHATLYWYQQILGQGPKLLIQFQNNGVVDDSQLPKDRFSAERLKGVDSTLKIQPAKLEDSAVYLCASSSSGGYEQYFGPGTRLTVT.

The V and J genes are TRBV6-6 and TRBJ2-2; D is uncertain. The length of the CDR3 is 12 residues. V lost 4 bases to trimming and J lost 5 bases, with 5 bases between them. Germline loops: CDR1 MNHNY, CDR2 SVGAGI (reference sequence). The CDR3 bases are TGTGCCAGCAGTTGGAAAACCGGGGAGCTGTTTTTT. It is translated as CASSWKTGELFF.

This sequence joins TRBV20-1 and TRBJ2-7; a possible D gene is TRBD1 (5 bases). The germline CDR1 and CDR2 sequences are DFQATT and SNEGSKA (reference sequence). This CDR3 spans 13 amino acids. V was trimmed by 5 bases and J by 3 bases, leaving 14 bases between them. CDR3: CSASPTENYEQYF. DNA of the CDR3: TGCAGTGCTTCTCCGACAGAGAACTACGAGCAGTACTTC.

This chain's CDR3 is CASSQGGQGYEQYF. CDR3 bases: TGTGCCAGCAGCCAAGGGGGACAGGGCTACGAGCAGTACTTC. The rearrangement joins TRBV4-2 to TRBJ2-7, with 9 positions matching TRBD1. The CDR3 is 14 residues long. V gave up 1 base and J gave up 3 bases; unmatched junction bases: 1. Germline CDR1 is LGHNA and CDR2 is YNFKEQ.

This clonotype has a handful of counts. The genes are TRBV27 and TRBJ1-5; the D is unclear. Germline CDR1 MNHEY, CDR2 SMNVEV (reference sequence). CDR3 size: 14 residues. Trimming left V 11 bases short and J 1 base short, with 15 bases between. The CDR3 region is CASSLVGSNQPQHF. The CDR3 DNA reads as TGTGCCTCCTCGCTGGTCGGGAGCAATCAGCCCCAGCATTTT.

The chain uses TRBV27 and TRBJ1-1; no clear D. The CDR3 totals 15 residues. The V end lost 3 bases, the J end lost 1 base, and 12 bases lay between the germline ends. In germline, CDR1 is MNHEY, CDR2 SMNVEV (reference sequence). The CDR3 bases are TGTGCCAGCAGTTTGTCGGGGTCTGGGAACACTGAAGCTTTCTTT. Protein sequence: CASSLSGSGNTEAFF.

This clonotype was recorded once. The CDR3 spells CAGTGPDEKLFF. The CDR3 DNA reads TGTGCCGGGACAGGGCCGGATGAAAAACTGTTTTTT. The chain links TRBV30 to TRBJ1-4, with 9 bases that match TRBD1. Germline V gene sequence: CDR1 GTSNPN, CDR2 SVGIG (reference sequence). The CDR3 length is 12 residues. V lost 8 bases and J lost 6; bases outside the gene matches: 4.

The J gene is TRBJ2-5, the V gene TRBV11-2; possible D gene TRBD2, 5 bases. The germline gives CDR1 SGHAT, CDR2 FQNNGV. The CDR3 extends over 10 amino acids. Trimming removed 10 bases from V and 7 bases from J, with 10 bases in between. The DNA of the CDR3 is TGTGCCACCTCCGGGGTGACCCAGTACTTC. Its protein product is CATSGVTQYF.

The chain combines TRBV19 with TRBJ2-3, with D perhaps TRBD2 (5 bases). CDR1 and CDR2 (germline): LNHDA, SQIVND (reference sequence). The V gene lost 2 bases and the J gene lost 4 bases, with 16 bases spanning the gap. The CDR3 has 16 residues. CDR3 DNA: TGTGCCAGTAGTATACCTCGACAACTCGGGGCAGATACGCAGTATTTT. Protein: CASSIPRQLGADTQYF. Full variable domain (remainder filled in from reference TRBV19 and TRBJ2-3): DGGITQSPKYLFRKEGQNVTLSCEQNLNHDAMYWYRQDPGQGLRLIYYSQIVNDFQKGDIAEGYSVSREKKESFPLTVTSAQKNPTAFYLCASSIPRQLGADTQYFGPGTRLTVL.

This chain joins TRBV7-9 and TRBJ1-1; D ambiguous. Germline V CDR1 and CDR2: SEHNR, FQNEAQ (reference sequence). Trimming removed 10 bases at V and 0 bases at J, with 12 bases between. There are 13 residues in the CDR3. This chain's CDR3 is CATEHGLNTEAFF. The CDR3 DNA reads TGTGCCACGGAGCACGGGTTGAACACTGAAGCTTTCTTT.

The chain has TRBV19 and TRBJ1-1; D is undetermined. The germline V gene encodes CDR1 LNHDA and CDR2 SQIVND (reference sequence). V lost 8 bases and J 6 bases, leaving 7 bases between the germline ends. This CDR3 spans 10 amino acids. The CDR3 protein is CASAQAEAFF. The CDR3, as DNA: TGTGCCAGTGCGCAGGCTGAAGCTTTCTTT.

The chain recombines TRBV27 with TRBJ2-7; D gene unclear. V shed 4 bases and J shed 2 bases, with 18 bases lying between them. The CDR3 covers 16 residues. From germline, CDR1 is MNHEY and CDR2 SMNVEV (reference sequence). The CDR3 DNA sequence: TGTGCCAGCAGTTCCCCCTCGGCCCGAGGCCCCTACGAGCAGTACTTC. Amino acid sequence: CASSSPSARGPYEQYF.

This chain connects TRBV3-1 to TRBJ1-2, with TRBD1 identical over 7 bases. There are 17 residues in the CDR3. Per germline, CDR1 LGHDT and CDR2 YNNKEL (reference sequence). J lost 3 bases, V lost 4 bases, and 14 bases had no gene match. The CDR3 region has the DNA TGTGCCAGCAGCCCTCTCGGACAGGATGGGCATTACTATGGCTACACCTTC. Protein sequence: CASSPLGQDGHYYGYTF.

This rearrangement joins TRBV9 to TRBJ2-5, with 7 bases aligning to TRBD1. Unmatched junction bases numbered 3, after V lost 0 bases and J lost 1 base. CDR3 size: 15 residues. Germline CDR1 SGDLS, CDR2 YYNGEE. The CDR3 loop is CASSVEDRAQETQYF. CDR3 DNA sequence: TGTGCCAGCAGCGTAGAAGACAGGGCCCAAGAGACCCAGTACTTC. Based on the CDR3 plus reference TRBV9 and TRBJ2-5, the full variable domain is DSGVTQTPKHLITATGQRVTLRCSPRSGDLSVYWYQQSLDQGLQFLIQYYNGEERAKGNILERFSAQQFPDLHSELNLSSLELGDSALYFCASSVEDRAQETQYFGPGTRLLVL.

The chain combines TRBV29-1 with TRBJ2-5; D may match TRBD1 or TRBD2 (5 bases each). The J call is uncertain, as TRBJ2-1 better fits the DNA end. CDR3 length equals 9 residues. The germline V gene has CDR1 SQVTM and CDR2 ANQGSEA. This chain's CDR3 is CSVGGYQFF. CDR3 coding DNA: TGCAGCGTTGGGGGGTACCAGTTCTTC.

V gene TRBV7-9 combines with J gene TRBJ1-1; D unclear. Trimming removed 5 bases from V and 1 base from J, with 11 bases in between. The CDR3 is made up of 14 amino acids. The germline V gene encodes CDR1 SEHNR and CDR2 FQNEAQ (reference sequence). CDR3 sequence (DNA): TGTGCCAGCAGCCCCTACCTGGCGAACACTGAAGCTTTCTTT. Translation gives CASSPYLANTEAFF.

This sequence joins TRBV3-1 and TRBJ2-7; D uncertain. V lost 0 bases and J 7 bases, leaving 10 bases between the germline ends. The CDR3 consists of 13 residues. The germline CDR1 and CDR2 sequences are LGHDT and YNNKEL (reference sequence). CDR3 nucleotides: TGTGCCAGCAGCCAAGAGGGCGGCTTGGAGCAGTACTTC. It encodes CASSQEGGLEQYF.